These 27 T cell receptor beta chains came from one sample sequenced in a study of response to subunit inactivated influenza vaccine. TCRdb re-called the RT-PCR reads through MiXCR, storing one row per CDR3 protein. Of around 530,000 distinct CDR3 sequences detected, more than 15% appear once; the ten largest clones hold approximately 3%. The material was CD4+ T cells sorted from PBMCs, obtained less than 30 months after vaccination. The receptor source for this set is a man between 50 and 69 years old who received an inactivated influenza vaccine.

The chain employs TRBV14 and TRBJ2-7; D possibly corresponds to TRBD1 (6 bases). Between the trimmed V and J ends, which lost 3 bases and 9 bases, there was a span of 12 bases. The V gene's germline CDR1 is SGHDN and CDR2 FVKESK. The CDR3 covers 12 residues. CDR3 DNA sequence: TGTGCCAGCAGCCAGGTACAGGGTAGGCAGTACTTC. Amino acids: CASSQVQGRQYF.

There are a few counts of this clonotype. This sequence joins TRBV24-1 and TRBJ2-7; weak D call: TRBD2 (5 bases). Germline V CDR1 and CDR2: KGHDR, SFDVKD. CDR3 size: 13 residues. The ends were cut back, 6 bases at V and 3 bases at J, with 11 bases in the middle. The CDR3 protein is CATSRTGSYEQYF. Written as DNA, the CDR3 is TGTGCCACCAGTAGGACTGGAAGCTACGAGCAGTACTTC.

The chain carries TRBV2 and TRBJ2-1; the D gene is possibly TRBD2 (5 bases). V was cut by 9 bases and J by 8 bases, with 17 bases left in between. Germline V gene data show CDR1 as SNHLY and CDR2 as FYNNEI. The CDR3 extends over 13 amino acids. The CDR3 sequence: CASHGGRFDEQFF. CDR3 sequence (DNA): TGTGCCAGTCACGGAGGACGTTTCGATGAGCAGTTCTTC. The whole variable domain, filled in from reference TRBV2 and TRBJ2-1, reads EPEVTQTPSHQVTQMGQEVILRCVPISNHLYFYWYRQILGQKVEFLVSFYNNEISEKSEIFDDQFSVERPDGSNFTLKIRSTKLEDSAMYFCASHGGRFDEQFFGPGTRLTVL.

The chain joins TRBV29-1 to TRBJ2-3; a possible D gene is TRBD2 (5 bases). The germline V and J ends were trimmed by 6 bases and 0 bases, with 16 bases remaining between them. The CDR3 covers 15 residues. Looked up from germline, CDR1 is SQVTM and CDR2 is ANQGSEA. The CDR3 bases are TGCAGCGTGGCTGAGGGCGGATATAGCACAGATACGCAGTATTTT. Translated: CSVAEGGYSTDTQYF.

This clonotype has a handful of counts. This chain uses TRBV20-1 with TRBJ2-7, with 10 bases matching TRBD1. This CDR3 is built from 14 residues. Germline loops: CDR1 DFQATT, CDR2 SNEGSKA (reference sequence). Trimming removed 6 bases from V and 0 bases from J; junction bases left unmatched: 5. CDR3 in DNA: TGCAGTGCGGAAGGGGACAGGGGCTCCTACGAGCAGTACTTC. It is translated as CSAEGDRGSYEQYF.

Ten or more counts support this clonotype. The rearrangement uses TRBV20-1 and TRBJ2-5, with TRBD2 matching 7 bases. The germline V gene encodes CDR1 DFQATT and CDR2 SNEGSKA (reference sequence). This CDR3 contains 15 residues. The trim removed 0 bases at V and 1 base at J, leaving 5 bases unmatched. The CDR3 DNA sequence: TGCAGTGCTAGAGAGTTCGGCGGGGGCCAAGAGACCCAGTACTTC. Amino acid sequence: CSAREFGGGQETQYF.

This rearrangement joins TRBV4-2 to TRBJ2-7, with D unresolved. The CDR3 sequence is 15 residues long. Germline V gives CDR1 LGHNA, CDR2 YNFKEQ. The V gene lost 1 base and the J gene lost 0 bases, with 10 bases spanning the gap. As DNA, the CDR3 is TGTGCCAGCAGCCAAGGTGTAGACCACTCCTACGAGCAGTACTTC. This gives the protein CASSQGVDHSYEQYF.

The chain employs TRBV9 and TRBJ1-1; maybe TRBD1 (6 bases). The CDR3 extends over 13 amino acids. Per the germline V gene, CDR1 is SGDLS and CDR2 is YYNGEE. With 4 bases removed from V and 4 bases from J, the gap between germline ends came to 11 bases. This CDR3 is CASSPRGATEAFF. The CDR3 nucleotides read TGTGCCAGCAGCCCCCGGGGGGCCACTGAAGCTTTCTTT.

V and J are TRBV4-3 and TRBJ2-5; 7 bases match TRBD2. From germline, CDR1 is LGHNA and CDR2 YSLEER. V gave up 1 base and J gave up 7 bases; unmatched junction bases: 3. The CDR3 sequence is 13 residues long. The CDR3: CASSQGLAGTQYF. The CDR3 nucleotides read TGCGCCAGCAGCCAAGGACTAGCCGGGACCCAGTACTTC.

The chain links TRBV2 to TRBJ1-1, with 9 bases matching TRBD1. CDR1 and CDR2 (germline): SNHLY, FYNNEI. The CDR3 runs 15 residues. The V gene end was trimmed by 5 bases and the J gene end by 1 base; junction bases not matched to a gene: 5. CDR3 DNA: TGTGCCAGCAGTTTGAACAGGGGGCCGAACACTGAAGCTTTCTTT. It translates to CASSLNRGPNTEAFF.

The sample holds a few counts of this clonotype. The chain joins TRBV20-1 to TRBJ2-5; D is possibly TRBD2 (7 bases). This CDR3 comprises 15 residues. V lost 5 bases and J lost 5, with 21 bases in between. Germline CDR1 and CDR2: DFQATT and SNEGSKA (reference sequence). In nucleotides, the CDR3 is TGCAGTGCTGGGGGGGCAGGGAGCAGTCATGAGACCCAGTACTTC. It yields the protein CSAGGAGSSHETQYF.

This clonotype was seen a handful of times. Written as DNA, the CDR3 is TGCAGTGCTTCCCTCGACAGAAACTATGGCTACACCTTC. Encoded protein: CSASLDRNYGYTF. V is TRBV20-1 and J is TRBJ1-2; D may be TRBD1 (5 bases). The V gene lost 5 bases and the J gene lost 2 bases, with 12 bases spanning the gap. Germline CDR1 is DFQATT and CDR2 is SNEGSKA (reference sequence). The CDR3 is 13 amino acids.

The chain joins TRBV2 to TRBJ2-2; 10 bases fit TRBD2. Germline assignment: CDR1 SNHLY and CDR2 FYNNEI. This CDR3 spans 16 amino acids. V trimming: 3 bases; J trimming: 7 bases; junction bases outside the gene matches: 8. CDR3 DNA: TGTGCCAGCAGTGATCGAGTAGCGGGAGGACTCGGGGAGCTGTTTTTT. This encodes CASSDRVAGGLGELFF.

This chain connects TRBV20-1 to TRBJ1-5; D remains unclear. CDR1 is DFQATT, CDR2 SNEGSKA, per germline (reference sequence). V lost 3 bases to trimming and J lost 2 bases, with 14 bases between them. The CDR3 length is 15 residues. The CDR3 loop is CSASVGHGRNQPQHF. The CDR3 DNA is TGCAGTGCTAGCGTCGGGCACGGCCGCAATCAGCCCCAGCATTTT.

The chain is built from TRBV4-2 and TRBJ2-7; 15 bases align to TRBD2. The junction had 6 bases not matched to a gene; V was cut back by 2 bases and J by 4 bases. Germline lookup yields CDR1 LGHNA and CDR2 YNFKEQ. The CDR3 totals 17 residues. The DNA of the CDR3 is TGTGCCAGCAGCCAATCCACTGGGACTAGCGGGAGGTACGAGCAGTACTTC. Amino acid sequence: CASSQSTGTSGRYEQYF.

This sequence joins TRBV6-5 and TRBJ2-5, with 15 bases identical to TRBD2. In germline, CDR1 is MNHEY, CDR2 SVGAGI. The trim removed 4 bases at V and 5 bases at J, leaving 8 bases unmatched. This CDR3 is built from 17 residues. The CDR3 loop is CASSSGGLAGGWETQYF. CDR3 coding DNA: TGTGCCAGCAGTTCAGGCGGACTAGCGGGAGGGTGGGAGACCCAGTACTTC.

This clonotype was picked up a small number of times. The chain joins TRBV20-1 to TRBJ1-3; 10 bases are shared with TRBD1. V was clipped by 6 bases and J by 8 bases; unmatched bases: 16. In germline, CDR1 is DFQATT, CDR2 SNEGSKA (reference sequence). The CDR3 totals 16 residues. The CDR3 loop is CSAYDRDRGVRDTIYF. The CDR3 DNA reads TGCAGTGCCTACGACCGGGACAGGGGAGTCCGGGACACCATATATTTT.

The chain links TRBV25-1 to TRBJ2-7; D is perhaps TRBD1 or TRBD2 (5 bases each). The CDR3 extends over 13 amino acids. V was clipped by 8 bases and J by 0 bases, with 11 bases between them. The germline V gene has CDR1 MGHDK and CDR2 SYGVNS. The CDR3 DNA is TGTGCCAGCCGCCTTGGGGGCTCCTACGAGCAGTACTTC. Amino acids: CASRLGGSYEQYF.

This chain connects TRBV14 to TRBJ2-2; tentatively, D is TRBD1 (5 bases). The CDR3 has 16 amino acids. The V end lost 1 base, the J end lost 6 bases, and 15 bases lay between the germline ends. Germline V gene sequence: CDR1 SGHDN, CDR2 FVKESK. The CDR3 loop is CASSQVAGKVPGELFF. The CDR3 region has the DNA TGTGCCAGCAGCCAAGTCGCAGGGAAAGTCCCCGGGGAGCTGTTTTTT.

This rearrangement joins TRBV6-2 or TRBV6-3 to TRBJ2-7; D remains unclear. CDR1 and CDR2 from the germline V gene are MNHEY and SVGEGT. Between the trimmed V and J ends, which lost 6 bases and 3 bases, there was a span of 15 bases. This CDR3 is 14 amino acids long. As DNA, the CDR3 is TGTGCCAGCAGCTCATCGGGCCTCCGCTACGAGCAGTACTTC. As protein: CASSSSGLRYEQYF.

This clonotype was detected ten times or more. The J gene is TRBJ1-1, the V gene TRBV7-8; tentatively, D is TRBD1 (5 bases). The CDR3 contains 14 residues. Trimming stripped 5 bases from V and 1 base from J, with 11 bases between. Germline V gene data show CDR1 as SGHVS and CDR2 as FQNEAQ. This CDR3 is CASSRGTGNTEAFF. The CDR3 nucleotides are TGTGCCAGCAGCAGAGGGACGGGGAACACTGAAGCTTTCTTT.

The rearrangement links TRBV2 to TRBJ2-5; no firm D call. Trimming pared 4 bases from V and 1 base from J, leaving 7 bases between. Germline CDR1 SNHLY, CDR2 FYNNEI. This CDR3 is 13 amino acids long. CDR3: CASSGDFQETQYF. The CDR3 DNA reads TGTGCCAGCAGTGGTGACTTCCAAGAGACCCAGTACTTC.

This clonotype was recorded a few times. V and J are TRBV5-1 and TRBJ1-1; D call uncertain. The CDR3 is 15 residues long. Germline assignment: CDR1 SGHRS and CDR2 YFSETQ. V dropped 2 bases and J dropped 5 bases, with 16 bases sitting between them. The CDR3, as DNA: TGCGCCAGCAGCTTCCGGCTCGGCGCGGGAACTGAAGCTTTCTTT. Translating gives CASSFRLGAGTEAFF.

This chain joins TRBV6-6 and TRBJ1-1; D is unclear. The germline V and J ends were trimmed by 8 bases and 1 base, with 11 bases remaining between them. The CDR3 loop spans 13 amino acids. Germline assignment: CDR1 MNHNY and CDR2 SVGAGI (reference sequence). The CDR3 is CASQVTGNTEAFF. For the CDR3, the DNA is TGTGCCAGCCAAGTTACCGGGAACACTGAAGCTTTCTTT.

CDR3 DNA: TGTGCCAGCAGCTCAGGACCTTTAGATACGCAGTATTTT. Residues: CASSSGPLDTQYF. The chain has TRBV7-2 and TRBJ2-3; D not certain. Germline V gene lookup returns CDR1 SGHTA and CDR2 FQGNSA. Trimming removed 4 bases at V and 5 bases at J, with 10 bases between. This CDR3 spans 13 amino acids.

This clonotype was detected only a few times. This chain joins TRBV6-2 or TRBV6-3 and TRBJ2-2; D is unresolved. Germline assignment: CDR1 MNHEY and CDR2 SVGEGT. Deletions cut 0 bases from V and 4 bases from J, with 3 bases between. This CDR3 is built from 13 residues. The CDR3 region has the DNA TGTGCCAGCAGTTACTCCCGCACCGGGGAGCTGTTTTTT. Its translation: CASSYSRTGELFF.

This clonotype was picked up a small number of times. V gene TRBV9 combines with J gene TRBJ2-3; TRBD2 agrees at 8 bases. J lost 0 bases, V lost 9 bases, and 9 bases had no gene match. The CDR3 sequence is 15 residues long. Germline loops: CDR1 SGDLS, CDR2 YYNGEE. CDR3 protein: CATTTSGYSTDTQYF. CDR3 sequence (DNA): TGTGCCACCACTACTAGCGGCTATAGCACAGATACGCAGTATTTT.